This is a list of T cell receptor beta chains from one sample in a study of T cell responses to AZD1222 COVID-19 vaccine. Clones were read by immunoSEQ multiplex PCR, and TCRdb kept only the in-frame ones, dropping some. Among about 90,000 clones, approximately 88% were seen once, and the ten largest hold roughly 15%. This specimen was peripheral blood, taken on day 0 of AZD1222 vaccination. These receptors came from an adult in good health. Both conserved end residues are part of each CDR3.

20,TRBJ2-3,TRBV24-1,CATSEHLPGQGVLRSDTQYF
15,TRBJ2-1,TRBV3-1/TRBV3-2,CANSQVRDQRYEQFF
14,TRBJ1-5,TRBV2,CASTGQGPNQPQHF
16,TRBJ2-1,TRBV11-3,CASSSRQGSSYNEQFF
15,TRBJ1-1,TRBV25-1,CASRSARLRNTEAFF
19,TRBJ1-1,TRBV7-9,CASSPGAPGRFRGTTEAFF
15,TRBJ2-7,TRBV4-1,CASSALAGGSAEQYF
15,TRBJ1-1,TRBV19,CATTAPGRKSTEAFF
12,TRBJ1-2,TRBV30,CAWTLDRGDYTF
14,TRBJ1-5,TRBV5-6,CASSSDRYNQPQHF
17,TRBJ1-1,TRBV19,CASSISARGGMNTEAFF
14,TRBJ1-6,TRBV30,CALQSGTENSPLHF
17,TRBJ2-3,TRBV21-1,CASSKGEWAANTDTQYF
11,TRBJ2-7,TRBV20-1,CSAEVLYEQYF
14,TRBJ1-3,TRBV7-2,CASSRQGSGNTIYF
17,TRBJ1-1,TRBV4-2,CASSPQDRANWNTEAFF
13,TRBJ2-3,TRBV6-6,CASSYSGTGMQYF
13,TRBJ1-5,TRBV19,CASRRGIGQPQHF
13,TRBJ2-5,TRBV11-3,CASSLEGSETQYF
13,TRBJ1-1,TRBV27,CASRPRGNGEAFF
13,TRBJ1-2,TRBV19,CASSPDGNYGYTF
15,TRBJ2-7,TRBV6-1,CASSEPPGYTYEQYF
15,TRBJ1-4,TRBV7-9,CASSLATGGYEKLFF
13,TRBJ2-1,TRBV3-1/TRBV3-2,CASSSTSDNEQFF
14,TRBJ2-1,TRBV2,CASESGEGRYEQFF
14,TRBJ1-4,TRBV6-1,CASSEIGRDEKLFF
14,TRBJ1-1,TRBV11-2,CASSLEGKGTEAFF
14,TRBJ2-2,TRBV5-1,CASSPAGATGELFF
13,TRBJ2-5,TRBV5-5,CASSFGGLETQYF
13,TRBJ2-5,TRBV4-1,CASSQGPKETQYF
12,TRBJ2-3,TRBV27,CASSQSGNTQYF
14,TRBJ2-1,TRBV4-2,CASSQDGGFDEQFF
15,TRBJ1-5,TRBV5-1,CASSLGPRGDQPQHF
18,TRBJ2-1,TRBV11-2,CASSLQPLGGTSYNEQFF
11,TRBJ1-6,TRBV28,CASSLRGSLHF
15,TRBJ1-5,TRBV28,CASSPGAGSNQPQHF
13,TRBJ1-1,TRBV12-3/TRBV12-4,CASSLDRATEAFF
13,TRBJ2-1,TRBV6-5,CASKGVGTNEQFF
12,TRBJ1-4,TRBV12-3/TRBV12-4,CASSVAGEKLFF
19,TRBJ2-1,TRBV3-1/TRBV3-2,CASSQDEATSGSVLNEQFF
11,TRBJ2-1,TRBV2,CASRQNNEQFF
14,TRBJ1-3,TRBV30,CAWSVPGFGNTIYF
13,TRBJ1-1,TRBV28,CASGPGTVYEAFF
15,TRBJ1-5,TRBV19,CASSLVGAGNQPQHF
12,TRBJ2-7,TRBV25-1,CASKGTEGEQYF
13,TRBJ1-4,TRBV14,CASSQVDNEKLFF
14,TRBJ2-3,TRBV9,CASSVPADTDTQYF
15,TRBJ2-1,TRBV2,CASSEYGGGKGEQFF
12,TRBJ2-2,TRBV5-6,CASSWGAGELFF
17,TRBJ1-4,TRBV5-1,CASSLAGTGRIGEKLFF
19,TRBJ1-5,TRBV4-1,CASSQPIDSIGNLRQPQHF
16,TRBJ2-2,TRBV5-1,CASSRASGANTGELFF
11,TRBJ1-1,TRBV29-1,CSVTGNTEAFF
14,TRBJ1-3,TRBV7-9,CASSRTDSGNTIYF
13,TRBJ1-2,TRBV4-1,CASSQVGSYGYTF
15,TRBJ2-7,TRBV6-1,CASSELQSLVDEQYF
14,TRBJ1-5,TRBV28,CASSAGTGNQPQHF
14,TRBJ2-7,TRBV11-2,CASSEDPIRGEQYF
16,TRBJ1-2,TRBV19,CASRSPGLRANYGYTF